A selection of T cell receptor beta chains follows, all from one sample in a study of CD8 T cells in ankylosing spondylitis. In TCRdb, the 5' RACE reads were re-called with MiXCR into one record per CDR3 protein. The sample consists of approximately 100,000 distinct CDR3 sequences, under 30% of them appearing once. Sequencing was carried out using synovial fluid, either unsorted or a sorted T cell fraction (not recorded which). The receptors derive from a male donor with ankylosing spondylitis. CDR3s include the opening cysteine and the closing phenylalanine or tryptophan. The order of the fields is clone size, D gene, V gene, J gene, CDR3 protein, CDR3 DNA. D genes are given only for firm matches. Where a row states a size, it is once, few, many or the class of an expanded clone; other rows omit it.

>many|NA|TRBV3-1|TRBJ1-3
CASSPYQGIPGNTIYF
TGTGCCAGCAGCCCATATCAGGGGATACCCGGAAACACCATATATTTT
>NA|NA|TRBV3-1|TRBJ1-1
CASSQGLGAVAFF
TGTGCCAGCAGCCAAGGTCTGGGGGCGGTTGCTTTCTTT
>few|NA|TRBV11-2|TRBJ1-4
CASSRGIITTNEKLFF
TGTGCCAGCAGCCGAGGGATAATAACAACTAATGAAAAACTGTTTTTT
>NA|TRBD2|TRBV10-1|TRBJ2-3
CASSESPGGTQYF
TGCGCCAGCAGTGAGTCGCCGGGAGGTACGCAGTATTTT
>few|TRBD1|TRBV5-6|TRBJ1-3
CASSDWDRDGNTIYF
TGTGCCAGCAGCGATTGGGACAGGGACGGAAACACCATATATTTT
>NA|NA|TRBV11-2|TRBJ1-3
CASSQDRGVHTIYF
TGTGCCAGCAGCCAAGACAGAGGCGTCCACACCATATATTTT
>many|NA|TRBV6-2/TRBV6-3|TRBJ1-3
CASTFGTRGNTIYF
TGTGCCAGCACCTTCGGGACACGCGGAAACACCATATATTTT
>NA|TRBD1|TRBV15|TRBJ2-1
CATSRVTGDYNEQFF
TGTGCCACCAGCAGAGTCACAGGGGACTACAATGAGCAGTTCTTC
>few|NA|TRBV7-2|TRBJ2-1
CASSLSGLRNEQFF
TGTGCCAGCAGTCTTAGCGGTTTAAGGAATGAGCAGTTCTTC
>NA|NA|TRBV19|TRBJ1-3
CASGSGNTIYF
TGTGCCAGTGGATCTGGAAACACCATATATTTT
>many|TRBD2|TRBV19|TRBJ2-2
CASSMAGVSTGELFF
TGTGCCAGTAGTATGGCGGGAGTTTCGACCGGGGAGCTGTTTTTT
>NA|TRBD2|TRBV7-9|TRBJ2-4
CASTMGGGNIQYF
TGTGCCAGCACCATGGGCGGGGGAAACATTCAGTACTTC
>NA|TRBD2|TRBV20-1|TRBJ2-5
CSVQWSSGSVGLETQYF
TGCAGTGTTCAGTGGAGTAGCGGGTCGGTGGGTCTGGAGACCCAGTACTTC
>few|NA|TRBV15|TRBJ2-3
CATSRGDPTDTQYF
TGTGCCACCAGCAGAGGGGATCCTACAGATACGCAGTATTTT
>NA|NA|TRBV7-2|TRBJ2-2
CASSPRGPRVNGELFF
TGTGCCAGCAGTCCCAGGGGACCCCGCGTTAACGGGGAGCTGTTTTTT
>NA|TRBD2|TRBV20-1|TRBJ2-7
CSARAGGRAYEQYF
TGCAGTGCCAGAGCCGGCGGGAGGGCCTACGAGCAGTACTTC
>NA|TRBD1|TRBV2|TRBJ2-3
CASRGPGQGTDTQYF
TGTGCCAGCAGGGGACCGGGACAGGGGACAGATACGCAGTATTTT
>few|TRBD1|TRBV5-1|TRBJ2-2
CASSSQGADGELFF
TGCGCCAGCAGCTCACAGGGGGCCGACGGGGAGCTGTTTTTT
>many|NA|TRBV12-3/TRBV12-4|TRBJ1-5
CASIRPGRGYSNQPQHF
TGTGCCAGCATCCGGCCCGGGAGAGGATATAGCAATCAGCCCCAGCATTTT
>NA|TRBD2|TRBV5-1|TRBJ2-1
CASSPGRGLAGPYNEQFF
TGCGCCAGCAGCCCCGGGAGGGGACTAGCCGGTCCCTACAATGAGCAGTTCTTC
>NA|NA|TRBV9|TRBJ1-4
CASTRGTDEKPFF
TGTGCCAGCACCCGGGGTACGGATGAAAAACCGTTTTTT
>NA|TRBD2|TRBV12-3/TRBV12-4|TRBJ2-3
CASSRAGKGSDTQYF
TGTGCCAGCAGTAGAGCGGGAAAGGGTTCAGATACGCAGTATTTT
>few|NA|TRBV7-2|TRBJ1-1
CASSVTYTEAFF
TGTGCCAGCAGCGTCACCTACACTGAAGCTTTCTTT
>NA|NA|TRBV27|TRBJ2-1
CASSSQGRLSYNEQFF
TGTGCCAGCAGTTCTCAGGGGAGGCTTTCCTACAATGAGCAGTTCTTC
>few|TRBD1|TRBV12-3/TRBV12-4|TRBJ1-2
CASSLQGGGYTF
TGTGCCAGCAGTTTACAAGGGGGCGGCTACACCTTC
>many|NA|TRBV6-1|TRBJ1-1
CASGGGLAEAFF
TGTGCCAGCGGGGGTGGTCTTGCTGAAGCTTTCTTT
>NA|NA|TRBV20-1|TRBJ1-1
CSAKPPAGAHGEAFF
TGCAGTGCCAAGCCCCCGGCAGGCGCTCACGGTGAAGCTTTCTTT
>NA|TRBD1|TRBV25-1|TRBJ1-6
CASSPDRGHGNSPLHF
TGTGCCAGCAGTCCCGACAGGGGCCATGGGAATTCACCCCTCCACTTT
>few|TRBD1|TRBV24-1|TRBJ2-5
CATSDSGTGVETQYF
TGTGCCACCAGTGATTCCGGGACAGGGGTTGAGACCCAGTACTTC
>NA|NA|TRBV20-1|TRBJ2-3
CSARLRFKGEHTDTPGQYF
TGCAGTGCTAGATTAAGATTCAAAGGAGAACACACAGATACGCCCGGGCAGTATTTT
>NA|NA|TRBV20-1|TRBJ2-5
CSAPHPETQYF
TGCAGTGCCCCGCATCCCGAGACCCAGTACTTC
>NA|TRBD1|TRBV9|TRBJ2-7
CASSVIGQGDEQYF
TGTGCCAGCAGCGTAATAGGACAGGGGGACGAGCAGTACTTC
>few|NA|TRBV2|TRBJ1-2
CASRVGGYTF
TGTGCCAGCAGGGTAGGCGGCTACACCTTC
>NA|NA|TRBV2|TRBJ2-7
CASSPLYEQYF
TGTGCCAGCAGCCCCCTATACGAGCAGTACTTC
>many|NA|TRBV11-3|TRBJ2-5
CASSRGDQETQYF
TGTGCCAGCTCTCGGGGCGACCAAGAGACCCAGTACTTC
>few|NA|TRBV11-2|TRBJ2-1
CASSLVRRANEQFF
TGTGCCAGCAGCTTAGTTCGCAGGGCCAATGAGCAGTTCTTC
>NA|TRBD2|TRBV20-1|TRBJ2-1
CSARPILAGGGYNEQFF
TGCAGTGCTAGACCAATCTTAGCGGGAGGGGGGTACAATGAGCAGTTCTTC
>many|TRBD1|TRBV12-3/TRBV12-4|TRBJ2-1
CASSRGQTEQFF
TGTGCCAGCAGTCGGGGACAGACTGAGCAGTTCTTC
>NA|TRBD2|TRBV5-1|TRBJ2-3
CASSSRGRGSTDTQYF
TGCGCCAGCAGCTCCCGTGGGCGGGGGAGCACAGATACGCAGTATTTT
>NA|NA|TRBV11-3|TRBJ1-3
CASSSAPTRNTIYF
TGTGCCAGCAGCTCTGCGCCTACAAGGAACACCATATATTTT
>NA|NA|TRBV13|TRBJ2-1
CASSSGRGGGEQFF
TGTGCCAGCAGCTCCGGTCGGGGTGGTGGTGAGCAGTTCTTC
>NA|NA|TRBV24-1|TRBJ2-5
CATSDFRAAVETQYF
TGTGCCACCAGTGATTTTAGGGCCGCCGTGGAGACCCAGTACTTC
>NA|NA|TRBV29-1|TRBJ1-2
CSAGGVQGLYGYTF
TGCAGCGCTGGGGGGGTCCAGGGGCTCTATGGCTACACCTTC
>many|TRBD1|TRBV29-1|TRBJ2-7
CSVGGTGTFYEQYF
TGCAGCGTTGGAGGGACAGGTACCTTCTACGAGCAGTACTTC
>few|TRBD1|TRBV3-1|TRBJ1-1
CASSQDRDITEAFF
TGTGCCAGCAGCCAGGACAGGGATATCACTGAAGCTTTCTTT
>few|NA|TRBV6-1|TRBJ2-1
CASSPFNEQFF
TGTGCCAGCAGTCCATTCAATGAGCAGTTCTTC
>few|NA|TRBV24-1|TRBJ2-5
CATSDLSVGSQETQYF
TGTGCCACCAGTGATTTGTCTGTAGGCAGCCAAGAGACCCAGTACTTC
>few|NA|TRBV5-1|TRBJ1-1
CASSWRVGAEAFF
TGCGCCAGCAGCTGGAGGGTTGGGGCTGAAGCTTTCTTT
>many|NA|TRBV20-1|TRBJ1-1
CSARDGGALMNTEAFF
TGCAGTGCTAGAGATGGCGGGGCGTTGATGAACACTGAAGCTTTCTTT
>few|NA|TRBV11-2|TRBJ1-2
CASSHSPRGYTF
TGTGCCAGCAGCCATTCCCCTAGGGGCTACACCTTC
>NA|NA|TRBV3-1|TRBJ1-2
CASSQDFRGEGYTF
TGTGCCAGCAGTCAAGATTTCCGGGGGGAAGGCTACACCTTC
>NA|TRBD2|TRBV12-3/TRBV12-4|TRBJ2-5
CASTKTGNSWTSGSRETQYF
TGTGCCAGCACTAAGACCGGGAACAGCTGGACTAGCGGGAGTCGGGAGACCCAGTACTTC
>few|NA|TRBV7-8|TRBJ1-5
CASSKRDTGAAQPQHF
TGTGCCAGCAGCAAGCGGGACACCGGGGCCGCTCAGCCCCAGCATTTT
>NA|NA|TRBV6-1|TRBJ2-1
CASSPKPRTNSNEQFF
TGTGCCAGCAGTCCTAAACCAAGGACAAATTCTAATGAGCAGTTCTTC
>NA|TRBD2|TRBV7-2|TRBJ2-1
CASSRTSGASYNEQFF
TGTGCCAGCAGCCGGACTAGCGGGGCTAGTTACAATGAGCAGTTCTTC
>NA|NA|TRBV29-1|TRBJ2-6
CSVGQANSGANVLTF
TGCAGCGTTGGTCAGGCAAACTCTGGGGCCAACGTCCTGACTTTC
>many|NA|TRBV7-8|TRBJ2-5
CASSQGRGQETQYF
TGTGCCAGCAGCCAGGGACGGGGCCAAGAGACCCAGTACTTC